These T cell receptor beta chains were read from a single sample in a study of cytomegalovirus exposure and HLA in healthy donors. Assay: immunoSEQ multiplex PCR; the TCRdb copy retains only in-frame clones and omits some. The table lists just over 150,000 clones, roughly 84% of them singletons, with roughly 6.7% in the top ten. The sequencing sample was made of PBMCs. All receptors derive from a man in his fifties or sixties in good health and CMV-seropositive. CDR3s include the opening cysteine and the closing phenylalanine or tryptophan. The order of the fields is V gene, J gene, clone size, D gene, CDR3 DNA, CDR3 protein. The D gene is left open where the match is weak. A clone size is listed for some rows: how often the clone was seen (once, few, many), or a class if it is expanded.

v_gene: TRBV9; j_gene: TRBJ2-3; abundance: -; d_gene: -; CDR3nt: TGTGCCAGCAGCCCCCAAATAGTTTACAGCCTCACAGATACGCAGTATTTT; CDR3aa: CASSPQIVYSLTDTQYF
v_gene: TRBV19; j_gene: TRBJ1-1; abundance: -; d_gene: -; CDR3nt: TGTGCCAGTAGCTATTCGGGACAAGTGAACACTGAAGCTTTCTTT; CDR3aa: CASSYSGQVNTEAFF
v_gene: TRBV5-6; j_gene: TRBJ2-2; abundance: -; d_gene: TRBD2; CDR3nt: TGTGCCAGCAGCTTGAGGCTAGCGGGGGGCCCCGGGGAGCTGTTTTTT; CDR3aa: CASSLRLAGGPGELFF
v_gene: TRBV27; j_gene: TRBJ2-6; abundance: few; d_gene: TRBD1; CDR3nt: TGTGCCAGCAGTTTACAATTGAGACAGGGAGACTCTGGGGCCAACGTCCTGACTTTC; CDR3aa: CASSLQLRQGDSGANVLTF
v_gene: TRBV20-1; j_gene: TRBJ2-3; abundance: -; d_gene: -; CDR3nt: TGCAGTGCTAGAGTCGGGGATACGCAGTATTTT; CDR3aa: CSARVGDTQYF
v_gene: TRBV28; j_gene: TRBJ1-1; abundance: -; d_gene: -; CDR3nt: TGTGCCAGCAGAGTTCAGTTGAACACTGAAGCTTTCTTT; CDR3aa: CASRVQLNTEAFF
v_gene: TRBV19; j_gene: TRBJ1-2; abundance: -; d_gene: -; CDR3nt: TGTGCCAGTAGTTTCCAGGGCAGAGAGGTCTATGGCTACACCTTC; CDR3aa: CASSFQGREVYGYTF
v_gene: TRBV18; j_gene: TRBJ1-4; abundance: -; d_gene: TRBD1; CDR3nt: TGTGCCAGCTCACCACTACCCCCGACAGGGGATCTTAATGAAAAACTGTTTTTT; CDR3aa: CASSPLPPTGDLNEKLFF
v_gene: TRBV19; j_gene: TRBJ1-1; abundance: -; d_gene: TRBD1; CDR3nt: TGTGCCAGTAGTATGGGGACAGGCGGATTACCTGGAGCTTTCTTT; CDR3aa: CASSMGTGGLPGAFF
v_gene: TRBV29-1; j_gene: TRBJ1-2; abundance: -; d_gene: TRBD1; CDR3nt: TGCAGCGTTGAAGCTCGGCAGGGGGCATTAAGTGGCTACACCTTC; CDR3aa: CSVEARQGALSGYTF
v_gene: TRBV9; j_gene: TRBJ2-6; abundance: -; d_gene: TRBD1; CDR3nt: TGTGCCAGCAGCGTAGGACTGACAGGGGCTGGGGCCAACGTCCTGACTTTC; CDR3aa: CASSVGLTGAGANVLTF
v_gene: TRBV5-1; j_gene: TRBJ1-1; abundance: once; d_gene: TRBD1; CDR3nt: TGCGCCAGCAGCGCAGGGACAGACCTCACTGAAGCTTTCTTT; CDR3aa: CASSAGTDLTEAFF
v_gene: TRBV7-9; j_gene: TRBJ1-5; abundance: -; d_gene: -; CDR3nt: TGTGCCAGCAGCCCGGACAGTTCCTTTCAGCCCCAGCATTTT; CDR3aa: CASSPDSSFQPQHF
v_gene: TRBV4-1; j_gene: TRBJ2-1; abundance: -; d_gene: -; CDR3nt: TGCGCCAGCAGCCAAGAGAGGGACAATGAGCAGTTCTTC; CDR3aa: CASSQERDNEQFF
v_gene: TRBV19; j_gene: TRBJ1-1; abundance: -; d_gene: -; CDR3nt: TGTGCCAGTAGTAAATGGGGGGACTACACTGAAGCTTTCTTT; CDR3aa: CASSKWGDYTEAFF
v_gene: TRBV6-5; j_gene: TRBJ1-5; abundance: few; d_gene: -; CDR3nt: TGTGCCAGCAGTTTACAGAGCAATCAGCCCCAGCATTTT; CDR3aa: CASSLQSNQPQHF
v_gene: TRBV7-8; j_gene: TRBJ2-5; abundance: -; d_gene: TRBD2; CDR3nt: TGTGCCAGCAGCTTGCCGGGACTAGCGGGGGGGCCGTGGGAGACCCAGTACTTC; CDR3aa: CASSLPGLAGGPWETQYF
v_gene: TRBV2; j_gene: TRBJ2-1; abundance: few; d_gene: -; CDR3nt: TGTGCCAGCAGTGATTTCACCCTTGCGGCGGCCGATAATGAGCAGTTCTTC; CDR3aa: CASSDFTLAAADNEQFF
v_gene: TRBV7-9; j_gene: TRBJ1-1; abundance: -; d_gene: -; CDR3nt: TGTGCCAGCAGCAGATCAATGGACAGAGCGAACACTGAAGCTTTCTTT; CDR3aa: CASSRSMDRANTEAFF
v_gene: TRBV5-1; j_gene: TRBJ2-2; abundance: few; d_gene: -; CDR3nt: TGCGCCAGCAGCCCAACGACGGGGGTTGCGAACACCGGGGAGCTGTTTTTT; CDR3aa: CASSPTTGVANTGELFF
v_gene: TRBV2; j_gene: TRBJ2-2; abundance: -; d_gene: TRBD2; CDR3nt: TGTGCCAGCAGCGGCCGGGGGGGTATGTTAACCACCGGGGAGCTGTTTTTT; CDR3aa: CASSGRGGMLTTGELFF
v_gene: TRBV2; j_gene: TRBJ2-7; abundance: -; d_gene: -; CDR3nt: TGTGCCAGCAGTGATACGTCTAGCTCCTACGAGCAGTACTTC; CDR3aa: CASSDTSSSYEQYF
v_gene: TRBV14; j_gene: TRBJ1-1; abundance: -; d_gene: TRBD1; CDR3nt: TGTGCCAGCAGCCAAGATCCAGGGGGGTTATTAGTGGCTGAAGCTTTCTTT; CDR3aa: CASSQDPGGLLVAEAFF
v_gene: TRBV7-6; j_gene: TRBJ2-7; abundance: -; d_gene: -; CDR3nt: TGTGCCAGCAGCCAATTAGCGGTAAGCTCCTACGAGCAGTACTTC; CDR3aa: CASSQLAVSSYEQYF
v_gene: TRBV9; j_gene: TRBJ1-1; abundance: -; d_gene: -; CDR3nt: TGTGCCAGCAGCGCCACAGGGTGTGAAGCTTTCTTT; CDR3aa: CASSATGCEAFF
v_gene: TRBV10-3; j_gene: TRBJ2-1; abundance: once; d_gene: -; CDR3nt: TGTGCCATCAGTGAAAGGACACAGGACAATGAGCAGTTCTTC; CDR3aa: CAISERTQDNEQFF